Below are 31 T cell receptor beta chains sequenced from a single sample in a study of blood T cell repertoires in COVID-19. Data came from immunoSEQ multiplex PCR; TCRdb stores just in-frame clones and leaves some out. The top ten clones hold 3% to 5% of a sample with about 140,000 clones, approximately 84% of them seen once. Sample: peripheral blood. These TCRs come from a woman in her fifties or sixties with acute or convalescent COVID-19.

The chain recombines TRBV24-1 with TRBJ2-1; D is undetermined. This CDR3 spans 12 amino acids. Trimming removed 4 bases at V and 9 bases at J, with 9 bases between. Per germline, CDR1 KGHDR and CDR2 SFDVKD. CDR3: CATSEESSEQFF. CDR3 bases: TGTGCCACCAGTGAAGAGAGTAGTGAGCAGTTCTTC.

This chain links TRBV27 with TRBJ2-4; TRBD2 is a possible D gene (6 bases). This CDR3 is built from 13 residues. Germline CDR1 and CDR2: MNHEY and SMNVEV (reference sequence). Trimming took 9 bases from V and 7 from J, leaving 16 bases between them. The chain's CDR3 is CARIGGARNIQYF. DNA for the CDR3: TGTGCCAGAATAGGAGGGGCGAGGAACATTCAGTACTTC.

This chain links TRBV6-5 with TRBJ1-2; D uncertain. The CDR3 loop spans 14 amino acids. Deletions cut 6 bases from V and 2 bases from J, with 13 bases between. Germline assignment: CDR1 MNHEY and CDR2 SVGAGI. The CDR3 sequence is CASSPARGNYGYTF. The CDR3 region has the DNA TGTGCCAGCAGCCCGGCGCGAGGGAACTATGGCTACACCTTC.

This clone was seen only once. The chain recombines TRBV29-1 with TRBJ2-3; TRBD2 matches at 10 bases. The CDR3 has 15 residues. The trim removed 6 bases at V and 1 base at J, leaving 7 bases unmatched. Germline lookup yields CDR1 SQVTM and CDR2 ANQGSEA. CDR3 residues: CSVVAGGVGTDTQYF. Here the CDR3 DNA reads TGCAGCGTAGTAGCGGGAGGTGTTGGCACAGATACGCAGTATTTT.

V is TRBV11-2 and J is TRBJ1-5; D is possibly TRBD1 (5 bases). V lost 0 bases and J 5 bases, leaving 11 bases between the germline ends. Germline CDR1 reads SGHAT; CDR2 reads FQNNGV. CDR3 length: 15 residues. The CDR3 nucleotides are TGTGCCAGCAGCTTAGACAGGGAATCCTATCAGCCCCAGCATTTT. Encoded protein: CASSLDRESYQPQHF.

This sequence joins TRBV9 and TRBJ1-1; D is unresolved. This CDR3 has 15 residues. Per germline, CDR1 SGDLS and CDR2 YYNGEE. Between the trimmed V and J ends, which lost 0 bases and 1 base, there was a span of 10 bases. CDR3 bases: TGTGCCAGCAGCGTAGCCCCGGGTGGGAACACTGAAGCTTTCTTT. This encodes CASSVAPGGNTEAFF.

The rearrangement joins TRBV18 to TRBJ2-1, with D perhaps TRBD2 (6 bases). Looked up from germline, CDR1 is KGHSH and CDR2 is LQKENI. The CDR3 spans 14 residues. V lost 3 bases and J lost 6, with 12 bases in between. In DNA form, the CDR3 reads TGTGCCAGCTCACCCCGGGCGGGGTTCAATGAGCAGTTCTTC. It encodes CASSPRAGFNEQFF.

The chain links TRBV28 to TRBJ1-2; tentatively, D is TRBD1 (6 bases). V was trimmed by 8 bases and J by 5 bases, leaving 12 bases between them. The CDR3 is 12 residues long. In germline, CDR1 is MDHEN, CDR2 SYDVKM. CDR3 sequence reads: CASRGQRYGYTF. DNA of the CDR3: TGTGCCAGCCGTGGACAGCGATATGGCTACACCTTC.

The chain joins TRBV27 to TRBJ1-6; 7 nucleotides agree with TRBD1. CDR3 length equals 16 residues. CDR1 MNHEY and CDR2 SMNVEV come from the germline V gene (reference sequence). Germline trimming cut 4 bases from V and 9 bases from J; bases unmatched to any gene: 12. DNA for the CDR3: TGTGCCAGCAGTTACGACAGGGTGTCCTTACGTTCACCCCTCCACTTT. Translating it yields CASSYDRVSLRSPLHF.

There are a few counts of this clone. The chain employs TRBV12-3 or TRBV12-4 and TRBJ1-3; weak D call: TRBD1 (6 bases). The CDR3 is made up of 13 amino acids. V was clipped by 2 bases and J by 4 bases, with 6 bases between them. CDR3 sequence (DNA): TGTGCCAGCAGTTTACAGGGGGGAAACACCATATATTTT. Its translation is CASSLQGGNTIYF.

The chain couples TRBV2 to TRBJ1-5; 7 nucleotides agree with TRBD1. Germline CDR1 is SNHLY and CDR2 is FYNNEI. With 2 bases clipped from V and 5 bases from J, the junction kept 6 bases outside the gene matches. CDR3 length: 15 residues. CDR3 sequence reads: CASSENQGEYQPQHF. In nucleotides, the CDR3 is TGTGCCAGCAGTGAAAACCAGGGGGAGTATCAGCCCCAGCATTTT.

V is TRBV19 and J is TRBJ2-7; D unresolved. The CDR3 sequence is 13 residues long. Trimming removed 4 bases from V and 0 bases from J, with 7 bases in between. The V gene's germline CDR1 is LNHDA and CDR2 SQIVND (reference sequence). The CDR3 sequence is CASSTTASYEQYF. CDR3 bases: TGTGCCAGTAGTACCACAGCCTCCTACGAGCAGTACTTC.

The chain links TRBV6-4 to TRBJ2-3; D might be TRBD2 (6 bases). This CDR3 has 15 amino acids. The V gene lost 6 bases and the J gene lost 1 base, with 14 bases spanning the gap. Germline V gene sequence: CDR1 MRHNA, CDR2 SNTAGT. CDR3 DNA sequence: TGTGCCAGCAGGCGGGACCCTCGAGGCACAGATACGCAGTATTTT. Protein sequence: CASRRDPRGTDTQYF.

J is TRBJ2-5 and V is TRBV5-8; 8 bases match TRBD2. The CDR3 runs 14 residues. Germline CDR1 reads SGHTS; CDR2 reads YDEGEE. Trimming removed 2 bases from V and 7 bases from J; junction bases left unmatched: 7. The CDR3 DNA reads TGTGCCAGCAGCTTCGGGACTAGTAGGGGGACCCAGTACTTC. It is translated as CASSFGTSRGTQYF.

The chain links TRBV30 to TRBJ1-5; D ambiguous. V lost 1 base to trimming and J lost 9 bases, with 10 bases between them. This CDR3 comprises 12 residues. In germline, CDR1 is GTSNPN, CDR2 SVGIG (reference sequence). The CDR3 nucleotides are TGTGCCTGGAGTGACAAGCCAGGGCCCCAGCATTTT. It translates to CAWSDKPGPQHF. Together with reference TRBV30 and TRBJ1-5, the CDR3 gives the full variable domain: SQTIHQWPATLVQPVGSPLSLECTVEGTSNPNLYWYRQAAGRGLQLLFYSVGIGQISSEVPQNLSASRPQDRQFILSSKKLLLSDSGFYLCAWSDKPGPQHFGDGTRLSIL.

CDR3 sequence reads: CASSTQPGQGLGYTF. CDR3 DNA sequence: TGTGCCAGCAGTACCCAACCGGGACAGGGGCTTGGCTACACCTTC. The chain employs TRBV28 and TRBJ1-2, with 10 bases lining up with TRBD1. CDR3 length equals 15 residues. J was trimmed by 7 bases and V by 5 bases; bases with no gene match: 10. The germline gives CDR1 MDHEN, CDR2 SYDVKM.

The chain couples TRBV5-1 to TRBJ1-1; possible D gene TRBD1, 6 bases. Germline assignment: CDR1 SGHRS and CDR2 YFSETQ. V lost 3 bases, J lost 5 bases, and 17 bases lay in between. This CDR3 contains 15 residues. The CDR3 region has the DNA TGCGCCAGCAGCTCGCAGACAGGTTCGGTTACTGAAGCTTTCTTT. Encoded protein: CASSSQTGSVTEAFF. The variable domain in full, completed from reference TRBV5-1 and TRBJ1-1, reads KAGVTQTPRYLIKTRGQQVTLSCSPISGHRSVSWYQQTPGQGLQFLFEYFSETQRNKGNFPGRFSGRQFSNSRSEMNVSTLELGDSALYLCASSSQTGSVTEAFFGQGTRLTVV.

This clone has just a few counts. The chain joins TRBV6-5 to TRBJ2-7, with 10 bases fitting TRBD1. The CDR3 extends over 15 amino acids. Germline V CDR1 and CDR2: MNHEY, SVGAGI. Trimming cost V 6 bases and J 5 bases; bases outside gene matches: 10. The DNA of the CDR3 is TGTGCCAGCAGGAGTGCGGGACAGGGGTTCCACGAGCAGTACTTC. As protein: CASRSAGQGFHEQYF.

The rearrangement uses TRBV28 and TRBJ2-4; D might be TRBD1 (6 bases). The CDR3 has 16 amino acids. Germline V lookup: CDR1 MDHEN, CDR2 SYDVKM. Trimming left V 3 bases short and J 0 bases short, with 12 bases between. The CDR3 region is CASSLSGQLAKNIQYF. In DNA form, the CDR3 reads TGTGCCAGCAGTTTGAGCGGACAGCTAGCCAAAAACATTCAGTACTTC.

V is TRBV6-2 or TRBV6-3 and J is TRBJ2-3; D call uncertain. V dropped 5 bases and J dropped 1 base, with 4 bases sitting between them. The CDR3 runs to 12 residues. Per germline, CDR1 MNHEY and CDR2 SVGEGT. The CDR3 protein is CASSHRTDTQYF. The CDR3 nucleotides are TGTGCCAGCAGTCATCGCACAGATACGCAGTATTTT.

The rearrangement uses TRBV6-5 and TRBJ2-7; 10 bases match TRBD2. This CDR3 is 15 amino acids long. V dropped 0 bases and J dropped 4; count of bases not matched to a gene: 3. Germline V lookup: CDR1 MNHEY, CDR2 SVGAGI. The DNA of the CDR3 is TGTGCCAGCAGTTACTCGGCAGCGGGAGGGTACGAGCAGTACTTC. Residues: CASSYSAAGGYEQYF.

The V call is TRBV7-6, the J call TRBJ2-7; TRBD2 agrees at 7 bases. CDR3 length equals 17 residues. V shed 2 bases, J shed 0 bases, and the junction held 10 bases outside the gene matches. Looked up from germline, CDR1 is SGHVS and CDR2 is FNYEAQ. CDR3 sequence (DNA): TGTGCCAGCAGCTTACTGTCGGGGGGAGGCAACTCCTACGAGCAGTACTTC. As protein: CASSLLSGGGNSYEQYF.

In its sample, this clone was seen once. J is TRBJ1-2 and V is TRBV7-9, with a tentative D call TRBD1 (5 bases). The ends were cut back, 4 bases at V and 8 bases at J, with 14 bases in the middle. Germline V CDR1 and CDR2: SEHNR, FQNEAQ (reference sequence). This CDR3 has 13 amino acids. The CDR3 spells CASSSGSVGGYTF. The CDR3 DNA sequence: TGTGCCAGCAGCTCAGGGTCGGTAGGAGGCTACACCTTC.

The CDR3 nucleotides are TGTGCCAGCAGCCAACTCGGGGAGACCCAGTACTTC. Translated, it gives CASSQLGETQYF. This sequence joins TRBV3-1 (or the pseudogene TRBV3-2) and TRBJ2-5; D is unresolved. CDR3 length: 12 amino acids. CDR1 LGHDT and CDR2 YNNKEL come from the germline V gene (reference sequence). Deletions cut 2 bases from V and 5 bases from J, with 6 bases between.

The chain carries TRBV19 and TRBJ1-5, with D tentatively TRBD1 (5 bases). Trimming cost V 3 bases and J 3 bases, with 9 bases left between them. Germline CDR1 LNHDA, CDR2 SQIVND (reference sequence). The CDR3 is made up of 14 amino acids. The CDR3 reads CASSILGANQPQHF. The CDR3 region has the DNA TGTGCCAGTAGTATTCTTGGGGCCAATCAGCCCCAGCATTTT. Filled out from reference TRBV19 and TRBJ1-5, the complete variable domain reads DGGITQSPKYLFRKEGQNVTLSCEQNLNHDAMYWYRQDPGQGLRLIYYSQIVNDFQKGDIAEGYSVSREKKESFPLTVTSAQKNPTAFYLCASSILGANQPQHFGDGTRLSIL.

The V and J genes are TRBV6-1 and TRBJ2-1; the D gene is possibly TRBD1 (6 bases). Trimming took 2 bases from V and 0 from J, leaving 11 bases between them. The CDR3 is 16 amino acids. Germline loops: CDR1 MNHNS, CDR2 SASEGT. The CDR3 protein is CASSETGRSSYNEQFF. CDR3 DNA sequence: TGTGCCAGCAGTGAAACAGGGCGGAGCTCCTACAATGAGCAGTTCTTC.

The chain has TRBV27 and TRBJ1-3; a possible D gene is TRBD1 (5 bases). The germline gives CDR1 MNHEY, CDR2 SMNVEV (reference sequence). This CDR3 contains 16 residues. Trimming shortened V by 3 bases and J by 2 bases, and 14 bases separated the two germline ends. CDR3 sequence reads: CASSFNRRAAGNTIYF. In nucleotides, the CDR3 is TGTGCCAGCAGTTTTAACAGGAGAGCAGCTGGAAACACCATATATTTT.

This clone has a single count. This chain uses TRBV5-4 with TRBJ1-2, with D maybe TRBD1 (6 bases). The V gene lost 2 bases and the J gene lost 4 bases, with 15 bases spanning the gap. This CDR3 is built from 15 residues. Germline-derived CDR1 and CDR2 are SGHNT and YYREEE (reference sequence). This CDR3 is CASSLDDRPLYGYTF. For the CDR3, the DNA is TGTGCCAGCAGCTTAGATGACAGGCCACTCTATGGCTACACCTTC. The full variable domain, with the rest looked up from reference TRBV5-4 and TRBJ1-2, is ETGVTQSPTHLIKTRGQQVTLRCSSQSGHNTVSWYQQALGQGPQFIFQYYREEENGRGNFPPRFSGLQFPNYSSELNVNALELDDSALYLCASSLDDRPLYGYTFGSGTRLTVV.

J is TRBJ1-1 and V is TRBV7-2; D remains unclear. The CDR3 sequence is 13 residues long. CDR1 is SGHTA, CDR2 FQGNSA, per germline. V lost 6 bases to trimming and J lost 1 base, with 9 bases between them. The DNA of the CDR3 is TGTGCCAGCAGAACACAACAGAACACTGAAGCTTTCTTT. It encodes CASRTQQNTEAFF.

The V call is TRBV7-2, the J call TRBJ2-2; 7 nucleotides match TRBD1. Germline trimming cut 11 bases from V and 4 bases from J; bases unmatched to any gene: 10. CDR3 length: 14 residues. Per germline, CDR1 SGHTA and CDR2 FQGNSA. Written as DNA, the CDR3 is TGTGCCGTCACGGGGACAGTACCCACCGGGGAGCTGTTTTTT. It specifies CAVTGTVPTGELFF.

This chain connects TRBV29-1 to TRBJ2-7; no clear D gene. The CDR3 runs 13 residues. With 6 bases removed from V and 7 bases from J, the gap between germline ends came to 19 bases. The germline V gene has CDR1 SQVTM and CDR2 ANQGSEA. This chain's CDR3 is CSVLVMPRMEQYF. For the CDR3, the DNA is TGCAGCGTCCTAGTCATGCCCCGTATGGAGCAGTACTTC.